This entry is about one TCR beta chain. Starting 14 to 28 days after autologous transplant, ipilimumab 1 mg/kg was given. The data belong to a study of ipilimumab plus nivolumab after autologous stem cell transplantation. Here immunoSEQ multiplex PCR was the method, and the copy in TCRdb shows in-frame clones only, minus some. The repertoire includes roughly 40,000 clones, approximately 92% of them detected once, and approximately 0.92% sits in the top ten. This CDR3 comprises 15 residues. Per germline, CDR1 SGHNT and CDR2 YENEEA. V lost 1 base and J 0 bases, leaving 6 bases between the germline ends.

The input for sequencing was PBMCs, taken in a trial of ipilimumab plus nivolumab as post-transplant consolidation. V usage is TRBV11-3 and J usage is TRBJ2-2; a possible D gene is TRBD2 (5 bases). This TCR was sampled from a male donor with multiple myeloma. The CDR3 coding sequence is TGTGCCAGCAGCTTAGCCGGGACGAACACCGGGGAGCTGTTTTTT. It translates to CASSLAGTNTGELFF. The full variable domain, completed using reference TRBV11-3 and TRBJ2-2, is EAGVVQSPRYKIIEKKQPVAFWCNPISGHNTLYWYLQNLGQGPELLIRYENEEAVDDSQLPKDRFSAERLKGVDSTLKIQPAELGDSAVYLCASSLAGTNTGELFFGEGSRLTVL.